These 9 T cell receptor beta chains share one sample of origin, sequenced in a study of shared clonotypes between healthy human individuals. Assay used: immunoSEQ multiplex PCR; TCRdb lists only in-frame clones, some missing. This table holds roughly 2.1 million clones, about 93% found once. CD45RO-negative CD8 cells positively selected for CCR7 made up the naive population, which excluded terminally differentiated effector memory CD45RA+ cells. Sequencing was carried out using naive CD8+ T cells from PBMCs. The receptor set was obtained from a man aged 18 to 35 in good health. Some clones in this sample may be carry-over from other donors' samples.

This chain uses TRBV27 with TRBJ2-1; TRBD1 might be the D (5 bases). There are 16 residues in the CDR3. V lost 5 bases, J lost 9 bases, and 23 bases lay in between. Germline V gene data show CDR1 as MNHEY and CDR2 as SMNVEV (reference sequence). Here the CDR3 DNA reads TGTGCCAGCAGTCCCCAGGTCGGTTGGGGCGATGGTGAGCAGTTCTTC. Protein sequence: CASSPQVGWGDGEQFF.

The chain joins TRBV7-9 to TRBJ2-2; D is unresolved. Germline CDR1 is SEHNR and CDR2 is FQNEAQ (reference sequence). CDR3 length: 13 amino acids. The ends were cut back, 10 bases at V and 3 bases at J, with 12 bases in the middle. This chain's CDR3 is CAIRPDYTGELFF. CDR3 nucleotide sequence: TGTGCCATCCGGCCAGATTACACCGGGGAGCTGTTTTTT.

The sample holds one count of this clone. The chain couples TRBV6-6 to TRBJ2-4; D possibly uses TRBD1 or TRBD2 (5 bases each). Germline lookup yields CDR1 MNHNY and CDR2 SVGAGI (reference sequence). This CDR3 region has 15 residues. Trimming took 0 bases from V and 2 from J, leaving 8 bases between them. The DNA for the CDR3 is TGTGCCAGCAGTTACTCTTGGGGGACCAAAAACATTCAGTACTTC. Encoded protein: CASSYSWGTKNIQYF.

With respect to this clone: The sample contains more than one DNA sequence encoding this CDR3. This chain links TRBV7-9 with TRBJ2-7; no reliable D call. Trimming removed 1 base from V and 1 base from J, with 5 bases in between. The CDR3 spans 13 residues. CDR1 is SEHNR and CDR2 is FQNEAQ in the germline V gene (reference sequence). The CDR3 is CASSLGVSYEQYF. In DNA form, the CDR3 reads TGTGCCAGCAGCTTAGGAGTTTCCTACGAGCAGTACTTC.

This rearrangement joins TRBV5-1 to TRBJ1-1; TRBD1 agrees at 8 bases. Germline V gene lookup returns CDR1 SGHRS and CDR2 YFSETQ. J was trimmed by 5 bases and V by 0 bases; bases with no gene match: 3. The CDR3 runs to 14 residues. CDR3 coding DNA: TGCGCCAGCAGCTTGGCAGGGGGCGCAACTGAAGCTTTCTTT. This sequence encodes CASSLAGGATEAFF. The entire variable domain, with the rest obtained from reference TRBV5-1 and TRBJ1-1, is as follows: KAGVTQTPRYLIKTRGQQVTLSCSPISGHRSVSWYQQTPGQGLQFLFEYFSETQRNKGNFPGRFSGRQFSNSRSEMNVSTLELGDSALYLCASSLAGGATEAFFGQGTRLTVV.

On this clone: Additional DNA sequences in this sample encode the identical CDR3. The chain recombines TRBV9 with TRBJ2-7, with a tentative D call TRBD1 (5 bases). CDR1 is SGDLS and CDR2 is YYNGEE in the germline V gene. The CDR3 contains 14 residues. Trimming removed 0 bases at V and 3 bases at J, with 10 bases between. Written as DNA, the CDR3 is TGTGCCAGCAGCGTAGGGGGCAGTGGCTACGAGCAGTACTTC. Residues: CASSVGGSGYEQYF.

This clone was seen more than once but under ten times. V gene TRBV2 combines with J gene TRBJ2-7; possible D gene TRBD1, 5 bases. With 6 bases removed from V and 2 bases from J, the gap between germline ends came to 5 bases. The CDR3 totals 11 residues. CDR1 and CDR2 (germline): SNHLY, FYNNEI. CDR3 in amino acids: CASRDTYEQYF. For the CDR3, the DNA is TGTGCCAGCAGGGACACCTACGAGCAGTACTTC.

This sequence joins TRBV6-5 and TRBJ2-7; the D is unclear. V was shortened by 6 bases and J by 4 bases, with 7 bases between the two germline ends. Germline CDR1 is MNHEY and CDR2 is SVGAGI. This CDR3 spans 11 amino acids. CDR3 loop: CASRTLYEQYF. CDR3 coding DNA: TGTGCCAGCAGGACATTATACGAGCAGTACTTC.

This chain joins TRBV6-5 and TRBJ2-1; TRBD2 matches 7 bases. The CDR3 has 14 residues. Germline values: CDR1 MNHEY, CDR2 SVGAGI. The ends lost 1 base at V and 8 bases at J; junction bases unmatched: 5. The CDR3 sequence is CASSYLSGGDEQFF. CDR3 nucleotides: TGTGCCAGCAGTTACTTATCGGGAGGCGATGAGCAGTTCTTC.